The text below deals with one T cell receptor (beta chain). TCRdb's table, derived via immunoSEQ multiplex PCR, lists solely in-frame clones and lacks some. The sample shows approximately 100,000 clones, about 93% of them seen only once. Trimming shortened V by 6 bases and J by 2 bases, and 17 bases separated the two germline ends. Germline V gives CDR1 PRHDT, CDR2 FYEKMQ (reference sequence). The CDR3 runs to 15 residues. These data belong to a study of T cell changes during pregnancy in multiple sclerosis. The receptor comes from a female donor with multiple sclerosis, enrolled in a pregnancy study. This specimen was peripheral blood, taken in the first trimester of pregnancy. The chain links TRBV13 to TRBJ2-7, with D tentatively TRBD2 (5 bases). The CDR3 loop is CASSREPGSAYEQYF. As DNA, the CDR3 is TGTGCCAGCAGTAGGGAGCCGGGGTCCGCCTACGAGCAGTACTTC.